A single sample is the source of the 10 T cell receptor beta chains below, sequenced in a study of patients and donors after allogeneic stem cell transplantation. TCRdb processed the RT-PCR reads anew with MiXCR; each CDR3 protein has one entry. The sample lists over 150,000 distinct CDR3 sequences, approximately 30% seen once, with around 3.2% in the top ten. Sequenced input: blood, either unsorted or a sorted T cell fraction (not recorded which). The receptors here all came from a human donor who was either an allogeneic HSCT recipient or a stem cell or donor lymphocyte infusion donor (not recorded which). It is not recorded whose cells these are; they may come from a transplant donor.

The CDR3 loop reads CASSLDRGPTSPLHF. Written as DNA, the CDR3 is TGTGCCAGCAGCTTAGACAGGGGGCCCACTTCACCCCTCCACTTT. The rearrangement links TRBV7-2 to TRBJ1-6; 9 bases match TRBD1. Germline CDR1 and CDR2: SGHTA and FQGNSA. The CDR3 sequence is 15 residues long. The V segment lost 1 base and the J segment 9 bases; nucleotides outside the gene matches: 4. The whole variable domain, remainder taken from reference TRBV7-2 and TRBJ1-6, is GAGVSQSPSNKVTEKGKDVELRCDPISGHTALYWYRQSLGQGLEFLIYFQGNSAPDKSGLPSDRFSAERTGGSVSTLTIQRTQQEDSAVYLCASSLDRGPTSPLHFGNGTRLTVT.

This chain uses TRBV6-6 with TRBJ1-1; D unclear. The germline CDR1 and CDR2 sequences are MNHNY and SVGAGI (reference sequence). The CDR3 spans 14 residues. V was clipped by 6 bases and J by 2 bases, with 13 bases between them. CDR3 loop: CASRGTWGNTEAFF. The CDR3 coding sequence is TGTGCCAGCAGGGGAACGTGGGGTAACACTGAAGCTTTCTTT.

This chain connects TRBV12-3 or TRBV12-4 to TRBJ2-5; D gene ambiguous. With 6 bases removed from V and 7 bases from J, the gap between germline ends came to 21 bases. The length of the CDR3 is 15 residues. CDR3 sequence (DNA): TGTGCCAGCAGCCCCGGGCTAGGACCCTTTGGGACCCAGTACTTC. The encoded protein is CASSPGLGPFGTQYF.

V usage is TRBV5-6 and J usage is TRBJ2-7; D possibly matches TRBD1 or TRBD2 (5 bases each). CDR1 and CDR2 from the germline V gene are SGHDT and YYEEEE. The V end lost 1 base, the J end lost 3 bases, and 8 bases lay between the germline ends. The CDR3 spans 13 residues. CDR3 bases: TGTGCCAGCAGCTTGAGAGGGGACTACGAGCAGTACTTC. Translated: CASSLRGDYEQYF.

This clonotype occurred a few times. The chain employs TRBV29-1 and TRBJ2-1, with 8 bases matching TRBD2. The J segment lost 8 bases and the V segment lost 5 bases, leaving 11 bases of the junction unmatched. CDR3 length: 14 residues. Germline V lookup: CDR1 SQVTM, CDR2 ANQGSEA. CDR3 amino acids: CSVFGTRDGDEQFF. As DNA, the CDR3 is TGCAGCGTTTTTGGGACTAGAGATGGCGATGAGCAGTTCTTC.

The rearrangement joins TRBV5-5 to TRBJ1-5; D may be TRBD1 (5 bases). The CDR3 is 15 amino acids. From germline, CDR1 is SGHKS and CDR2 YYEKEE (reference sequence). Trimming shortened V by 4 bases and J by 7 bases, and 18 bases separated the two germline ends. In DNA form, the CDR3 reads TGTGCCAGCAGCCCGGGACCCTCCGACGGGCAGCCCCAGCATTTT. Its translation is CASSPGPSDGQPQHF.

This chain uses TRBV4-3 with TRBJ1-4; D is ambiguous. CDR3 length: 15 amino acids. Per the germline V gene, CDR1 is LGHNA and CDR2 is YSLEER. Trimming removed 0 bases at V and 8 bases at J, with 13 bases between. Written as DNA, the CDR3 is TGCGCCAGCAGCCAAGAACGTTGGACTGGCGAAAAACTGTTTTTT. This encodes CASSQERWTGEKLFF.

J is TRBJ2-7 and V is TRBV20-1; D call uncertain. This CDR3 has 14 residues. Germline V gene sequence: CDR1 DFQATT, CDR2 SNEGSKA (reference sequence). With 3 bases removed from V and 0 bases from J, the gap between germline ends came to 12 bases. The CDR3 DNA sequence: TGCAGTGCTAGTCATTCTGCTTTCTCCTACGAGCAGTACTTC. It translates to CSASHSAFSYEQYF.

The rearrangement links TRBV7-9 to TRBJ2-3; no firm D call. Per the germline V gene, CDR1 is SEHNR and CDR2 is FQNEAQ (reference sequence). CDR3 length: 10 amino acids. V was pared by 5 bases and J by 7 bases, with 4 bases between. As DNA, the CDR3 is TGTGCCAGCAGCCGCTATACGCAGTATTTT. Translating it yields CASSRYTQYF.

V is TRBV4-2 and J is TRBJ1-5; the D is unclear. CDR3 length: 16 residues. The V gene lost 1 base and the J gene lost 0 bases, with 10 bases spanning the gap. Per germline, CDR1 LGHNA and CDR2 YNFKEQ. CDR3 DNA: TGTGCCAGCAGCCAAGTGCCCGGGAATAGCAATCAGCCCCAGCATTTT. Amino acid sequence: CASSQVPGNSNQPQHF.